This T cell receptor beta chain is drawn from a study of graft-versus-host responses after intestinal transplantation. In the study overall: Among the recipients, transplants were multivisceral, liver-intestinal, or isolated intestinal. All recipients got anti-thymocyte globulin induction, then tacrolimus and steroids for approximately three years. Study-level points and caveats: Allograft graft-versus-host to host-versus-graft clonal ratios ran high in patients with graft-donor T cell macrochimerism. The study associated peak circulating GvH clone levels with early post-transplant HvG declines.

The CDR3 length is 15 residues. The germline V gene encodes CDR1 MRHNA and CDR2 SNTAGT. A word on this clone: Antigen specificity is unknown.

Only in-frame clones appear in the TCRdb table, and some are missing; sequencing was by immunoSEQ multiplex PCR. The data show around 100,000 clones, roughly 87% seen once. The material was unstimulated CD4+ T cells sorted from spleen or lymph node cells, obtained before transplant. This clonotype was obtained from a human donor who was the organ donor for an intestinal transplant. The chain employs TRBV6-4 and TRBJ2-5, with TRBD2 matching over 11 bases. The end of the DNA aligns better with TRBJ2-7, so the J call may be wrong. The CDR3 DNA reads TGTGCCAGCAGCCAGACTAGCGGGGAATTCTACGAGCAGTACTTC. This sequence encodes CASSQTSGEFYEQYF.